These 22 T cell receptor beta chains originate from one sample sequenced in a study of T cell repertoires in cytomegalovirus infection. TCRdb ran MiXCR on the reads and lists one entry per CDR3 protein. The profile shows approximately 990,000 distinct CDR3 sequences, under 40% of them singletons. The antigens these receptors bind are not known. Sequenced here: cultured CD8+ T cells from PBMCs, sampled from culture after CMV antigen stimulation. These receptors originate from a human donor in good health (CMV status not recorded). Some clones in this sample may be carry-over from other donors' samples.

This clonotype was counted a few times. This rearrangement joins TRBV12-3 or TRBV12-4 to TRBJ2-2; D might be TRBD2 (5 bases). Trimming removed 6 bases at V and 4 bases at J, with 15 bases between. CDR3 size: 15 residues. CDR3 nucleotide sequence: TGTGCCAGCAGGCCGACACCCCGGGGCACCGGGGAGCTGTTTTTT. This translates into CASRPTPRGTGELFF.

This clonotype showed up many times. The chain has TRBV7-8 and TRBJ1-2, with D perhaps matching TRBD1 (6 bases). The CDR3 contains 16 residues. Germline-derived CDR1 and CDR2 are SGHVS and FQNEAQ. V was clipped by 1 base and J by 3 bases, with 15 bases between them. The chain's CDR3 is CASSLVRGGQHYGYTF. CDR3 DNA sequence: TGTGCCAGCAGCTTAGTTAGGGGCGGACAGCACTATGGCTACACCTTC.

This clonotype was observed many times. The J gene is TRBJ1-2, the V gene TRBV27; TRBD1 matches at 8 bases. The CDR3 extends over 16 amino acids. In germline, CDR1 is MNHEY, CDR2 SMNVEV (reference sequence). J was trimmed by 1 base and V by 0 bases; bases with no gene match: 4. The CDR3 here is CASSLSWTGLNYGYTF. The CDR3 DNA reads TGTGCCAGCAGTTTATCTTGGACAGGGCTTAACTATGGCTACACCTTC.

In its sample, this clonotype was seen a few times. The chain is built from TRBV27 and TRBJ1-5, with a tentative D call TRBD1 (5 bases). V gave up 5 bases and J gave up 6 bases, with 17 bases separating them. In germline, CDR1 is MNHEY, CDR2 SMNVEV (reference sequence). The CDR3 consists of 15 residues. The CDR3 bases are TGTGCCAGCAGTCCTCTAACCAGGGTCGGTCAGCCCCAGCATTTT. It yields the protein CASSPLTRVGQPQHF.

V and J are TRBV27 and TRBJ2-1; TRBD2 aligns across 10 bases. Trimming took 7 bases from V and 7 from J; bases not matched to a gene: 10. CDR3 length: 15 residues. Germline-derived CDR1 and CDR2 are MNHEY and SMNVEV (reference sequence). The CDR3 loop is CASTISGGLGNEQFF. The CDR3 bases are TGTGCCAGCACCATTAGCGGGGGGCTAGGGAATGAGCAGTTCTTC.

The chain has TRBV9 and TRBJ1-2; 10 bases are shared with TRBD1. The V and J ends lost 4 bases and 4 bases, in that order; junction bases with no gene match: 7. In germline, CDR1 is SGDLS, CDR2 YYNGEE. The length of the CDR3 is 15 residues. CDR3 in amino acids: CASSNRDRGAYGYTF. CDR3 DNA sequence: TGTGCCAGCAGCAACCGGGACAGGGGCGCCTATGGCTACACCTTC.

The V and J genes are TRBV10-3 and TRBJ2-5; D not resolved. The CDR3 extends over 13 amino acids. Germline V CDR1 and CDR2: ENHRY, SYGVKD. With 6 bases removed from V and 1 base from J, the gap between germline ends came to 9 bases. The CDR3 sequence is CAISITGQETQYF. In nucleotides, the CDR3 is TGTGCCATCAGCATAACGGGCCAAGAGACCCAGTACTTC.

The chain links TRBV6-5 to TRBJ2-1, with a possible D match to TRBD1 (5 bases). Trimming took 2 bases from V and 6 from J, leaving 8 bases between them. Per germline, CDR1 MNHEY and CDR2 SVGAGI. The CDR3 extends over 13 amino acids. CDR3 region: CASSYVQGNEQFF. The DNA of the CDR3 is TGTGCCAGCAGTTACGTCCAGGGCAATGAGCAGTTCTTC.

Only a few counts were recorded for this clonotype. This chain uses TRBV20-1 with TRBJ1-2; D is unresolved. Germline-derived CDR1 and CDR2 are DFQATT and SNEGSKA (reference sequence). This CDR3 has 14 amino acids. The V and J ends lost 0 bases and 5 bases respectively, with 13 bases between them. CDR3 sequence reads: CSARDLDGPYGYTF. The CDR3 nucleotides read TGCAGTGCTAGAGATCTGGATGGACCGTATGGCTACACCTTC.

V usage is TRBV5-6 and J usage is TRBJ2-3; D is uncertain. Trimming cost V 0 bases and J 7 bases, with 6 bases left between them. The CDR3 covers 12 residues. The germline V gene has CDR1 SGHDT and CDR2 YYEEEE. The CDR3 sequence is CASSLGINTQYF. The CDR3, as DNA: TGTGCCAGCAGCTTGGGGATAAATACGCAGTATTTT.

The V call is TRBV11-2, the J call TRBJ2-7, with D hard to call. The germline V gene has CDR1 SGHAT and CDR2 FQNNGV. V dropped 0 bases and J dropped 1 base, with 10 bases sitting between them. The CDR3 length is 15 residues. For the CDR3, the DNA is TGTGCCAGCAGCTTAGAAATAACGGGTTCCTACGAGCAGTACGTC. This gives the protein CASSLEITGSYEQYV.

Ten or more counts support this clonotype. V gene TRBV7-8 combines with J gene TRBJ1-6, with 7 positions matching TRBD1. CDR3 length: 14 residues. CDR1 is SGHVS and CDR2 is FQNEAQ in the germline V gene. V trimming: 11 bases; J trimming: 1 base; junction bases outside the gene matches: 5. CDR3 in amino acids: CASWDSSYNSPLHF. In DNA, the CDR3 is TGTGCCTCTTGGGACAGTTCCTATAATTCACCCCTCCACTTT. Full variable domain (outside the CDR3, taken from reference TRBV7-8 and TRBJ1-6): GAGVSQSPRYKVAKRGQDVALRCDPISGHVSLFWYQQALGQGPEFLTYFQNEAQLDKSGLPSDRFFAERPEGSVSTLKIQRTQQEDSAVYLCASWDSSYNSPLHFGNGTRLTVT.

CDR3 loop: CASSPRTSGGAVFNEQFF. The CDR3 bases are TGTGCCAGCAGCCCCCGGACTAGCGGGGGGGCTGTATTTAATGAGCAGTTCTTC. The rearrangement joins TRBV9 to TRBJ2-1, with 15 positions matching TRBD2. From germline, CDR1 is SGDLS and CDR2 YYNGEE. The J segment lost 7 bases and the V segment lost 4 bases, leaving 12 bases of the junction unmatched. The CDR3 has 18 amino acids.

This clonotype was detected only a few times. The rearrangement links TRBV19 to TRBJ2-1, with 11 bases fitting TRBD2. The V and J ends lost 5 bases and 7 bases, in that order; junction bases with no gene match: 16. The CDR3 contains 18 residues. CDR1 is LNHDA, CDR2 SQIVND, per germline (reference sequence). The CDR3 sequence is CASSPSTPLAGGPNEQFF. In nucleotides, the CDR3 is TGTGCCAGTAGTCCTTCTACGCCCCTAGCGGGGGGCCCTAATGAGCAGTTCTTC.

Only a few counts were recorded for this clonotype. The chain carries TRBV7-9 and TRBJ1-4; D might be TRBD1 (6 bases). The CDR3 consists of 15 residues. CDR1 and CDR2 from the germline V gene are SEHNR and FQNEAQ (reference sequence). V gave up 5 bases and J gave up 0 bases, with 10 bases separating them. CDR3 sequence reads: CASSPGETTNEKLFF. The CDR3 DNA reads TGTGCCAGCAGCCCAGGGGAGACAACTAATGAAAAACTGTTTTTT.

This chain uses TRBV3-1 with TRBJ1-4, with D maybe TRBD1 (5 bases). The CDR3 runs 16 residues. V was shortened by 0 bases and J by 6 bases, with 14 bases between the two germline ends. CDR1 is LGHDT and CDR2 is YNNKEL in the germline V gene (reference sequence). Here the CDR3 reads CASSQEVLVGDEKLFF. As DNA, the CDR3 is TGTGCCAGCAGCCAAGAGGTCTTAGTGGGGGATGAAAAACTGTTTTTT.

There are a few counts of this clonotype. The J gene is TRBJ2-1, the V gene TRBV7-8, with D possibly being TRBD1 (6 bases). V shed 6 bases and J shed 8 bases, with 17 bases lying between them. Germline CDR1 reads SGHVS; CDR2 reads FQNEAQ. This CDR3 has 14 amino acids. The CDR3 spells CASSSTGWRDEQFF. The CDR3 nucleotides read TGTGCCAGCAGTTCCACAGGGTGGCGTGATGAGCAGTTCTTC.

Note on this clonotype: The junction shows a germline mismatch at one end, possibly a read error. CDR3 nucleotide sequence: TGTCCCAGCAGCTTATCCCACCTGTACCAAGAGACCCAGTACTTC. Its protein is CPSSLSHLYQETQYF. The chain combines TRBV7-6 with TRBJ2-5; D gene unclear. This CDR3 is built from 15 residues. Germline assignment: CDR1 SGHVS and CDR2 FNYEAQ.

The V gene is TRBV15, the J gene TRBJ1-2, with D unclear. V was cut by 5 bases and J by 8 bases, with 15 bases left in between. CDR1 and CDR2 from the germline V gene are LNHNV and YYDKDF (reference sequence). The CDR3 contains 13 residues. The CDR3 region has the DNA TGTGCCACCAGCCGTCCCGACCAAGGGGGCTACACCTTC. Translation: CATSRPDQGGYTF.

Worth noting for this clonotype: The germline gene is not matched at one end of the junction; a read error may be the cause. This chain uses TRBV6-5 with TRBJ2-6; the D is unclear. The CDR3 totals 15 residues. Germline V gives CDR1 MNHEY, CDR2 SVGAGI. This CDR3 reads CSSIGRGAGANVLTF. CDR3 bases: TGTTCCAGCATAGGTCGAGGTGCTGGGGCCAACGTCCTGACTTTC.

The chain joins TRBV19 to TRBJ1-5; TRBD1 matches at 8 bases. Trimming cost V 7 bases and J 7 bases; bases outside gene matches: 12. CDR1 is LNHDA and CDR2 is SQIVND in the germline V gene (reference sequence). CDR3 length equals 15 residues. The CDR3 reads CASIADRGSYQPQHF. CDR3 sequence (DNA): TGTGCCAGTATTGCCGACAGGGGTAGTTACCAGCCCCAGCATTTT.

This clonotype was counted at least ten times. The chain couples TRBV6-1 to TRBJ2-3; 8 positions agree with TRBD2. The CDR3 spans 15 residues. The V gene's germline CDR1 is MNHNS and CDR2 SASEGT. The trim removed 2 bases at V and 6 bases at J, leaving 7 bases unmatched. CDR3 sequence (DNA): TGTGCCAGCAGTGAAACCGTGACTAGCGATGATACGCAGTATTTT. Translation: CASSETVTSDDTQYF.